What follows are 9 T cell receptor beta chains derived from one specimen sequenced in a study of cytomegalovirus exposure and HLA in healthy donors. Sequencing used immunoSEQ multiplex PCR; TCRdb keeps in-frame clones, though not all of them. Among around 160,000 clones listed, more than 75% were seen once. Sequenced: PBMCs. Receptors originate from a young man in good health and CMV-seronegative.

The V and J genes are TRBV4-1 and TRBJ2-4; D is unresolved. The CDR3 extends over 14 amino acids. Trimming cost V 1 base and J 4 bases, with 8 bases left between them. The germline V gene encodes CDR1 MGHRA and CDR2 YSYEKL. CDR3 in DNA: TGCGCCAGCAGCCAAGCAGGTGGGAAAAACATTCAGTACTTC. Its translation: CASSQAGGKNIQYF.

The chain recombines TRBV5-6 with TRBJ2-1; D is possibly TRBD1 (6 bases). The CDR3 runs 16 residues. V lost 0 bases and J 2 bases, leaving 12 bases between the germline ends. The germline gives CDR1 SGHDT, CDR2 YYEEEE. CDR3 sequence (DNA): TGTGCCAGCAGCTTGGGGGGGACACTGGCCTACAATGAGCAGTTCTTC. Encoded protein: CASSLGGTLAYNEQFF. Full variable domain (remainder filled in from reference TRBV5-6 and TRBJ2-1): DAGVTQSPTHLIKTRGQQVTLRCSPKSGHDTVSWYQQALGQGPQFIFQYYEEEERQRGNFPDRFSGHQFPNYSSELNVNALLLGDSALYLCASSLGGTLAYNEQFFGPGTRLTVL.

J is TRBJ2-1 and V is TRBV29-1; TRBD1 matches at 7 bases. Germline V gene data show CDR1 as SQVTM and CDR2 as ANQGSEA. This CDR3 spans 17 amino acids. V shed 1 base, J shed 0 bases, and the junction held 9 bases outside the gene matches. CDR3 sequence reads: CSVEGARGPSSYNEQFF. DNA for the CDR3: TGCAGCGTTGAAGGCGCGAGGGGGCCAAGCTCCTACAATGAGCAGTTCTTC.

The rearrangement joins TRBV6-5 to TRBJ1-4; 9 nucleotides agree with TRBD1. Trimming took 4 bases from V and 7 from J; bases not matched to a gene: 10. Germline V lookup: CDR1 MNHEY, CDR2 SVGAGI. The CDR3 totals 16 residues. CDR3 DNA: TGTGCCAGCAGTTTCTCGACCGGGACAGGGAGTGAAAAACTGTTTTTT. The encoded protein is CASSFSTGTGSEKLFF.

The chain recombines TRBV28 with TRBJ2-1; perhaps TRBD1 as D (6 bases). Germline-derived CDR1 and CDR2 are MDHEN and SYDVKM. The CDR3 is made up of 13 amino acids. V was shortened by 1 base and J by 6 bases, with 7 bases between the two germline ends. This CDR3 reads CASSLSRGNEQFF. Here the CDR3 DNA reads TGTGCCAGCAGTTTATCCAGGGGCAATGAGCAGTTCTTC. Full variable domain (rest looked up from reference TRBV28 and TRBJ2-1): DVKVTQSSRYLVKRTGEKVFLECVQDMDHENMFWYRQDPGLGLRLIYFSYDVKMKEKGDIPEGYSVSREKKERFSLILESASTNQTSMYLCASSLSRGNEQFFGPGTRLTVL.

V and J are TRBV28 and TRBJ2-2, with D tentatively TRBD2 (5 bases). Trimming took 2 bases from V and 5 from J, leaving 6 bases between them. The germline gives CDR1 MDHEN, CDR2 SYDVKM. The CDR3 extends over 13 amino acids. Written as DNA, the CDR3 is TGTGCCAGCAGTTTAGCGGGTACCGGGGAGCTGTTTTTT. Encoded protein: CASSLAGTGELFF.

This clone was seen a handful of times. The chain has TRBV19 and TRBJ1-1; D is undetermined. The germline V gene encodes CDR1 LNHDA and CDR2 SQIVND (reference sequence). This CDR3 contains 14 residues. V dropped 5 bases and J dropped 1 base, with 11 bases sitting between them. CDR3 region: CASSEQQWNTEAFF. DNA of the CDR3: TGTGCCAGTAGTGAACAACAGTGGAACACTGAAGCTTTCTTT.

The chain employs TRBV25-1 and TRBJ2-5, with TRBD2 matching 10 bases. Germline CDR1 and CDR2: MGHDK and SYGVNS. CDR3 size: 15 residues. Trimming at V came to 3 bases and at J to 4 bases, leaving 5 bases not matched to a gene. The CDR3 is CASSDSGRVGETQYF. The CDR3 DNA follows: TGTGCCAGCAGTGACAGCGGGAGGGTAGGAGAGACCCAGTACTTC.

CDR3 sequence: CASSYGQSTEAFF. The CDR3 nucleotides are TGTGCCAGCAGTTACGGACAGTCAACTGAAGCTTTCTTT. The rearrangement uses TRBV6-5 and TRBJ1-1; D possibly corresponds to TRBD1 (6 bases). V shed 2 bases and J shed 5 bases, with 9 bases lying between them. This CDR3 spans 13 amino acids. Germline loops: CDR1 MNHEY, CDR2 SVGAGI.